One sample yielded the 10 T cell receptor beta chains listed below, sequenced in a study of shared clonotypes between healthy human individuals. The data were produced by immunoSEQ multiplex PCR, yet TCRdb's version contains in-frame clones alone and is incomplete. In the table there are about 2.5 million clones, less than 95% of which are singletons. Sequenced material: naive CD4+ T cells from PBMCs. Subset in this sample: CD45RA+ positively selected. The receptors here all came from a young man in good health. Some clones in this sample may be carry-over from other donors' samples.

This chain joins TRBV5-6 and TRBJ1-5, with 8 bases matching TRBD1. CDR3 length equals 14 residues. Germline trimming cut 2 bases from V and 5 bases from J; bases unmatched to any gene: 3. The germline CDR1 and CDR2 sequences are SGHDT and YYEEEE. CDR3 nucleotide sequence: TGTGCCAGCAGCTTCGGACAGGGAGATCAGCCCCAGCATTTT. Translating it yields CASSFGQGDQPQHF. The full variable domain, in which reference TRBV5-6 and TRBJ1-5 provide the parts outside the CDR3, is DAGVTQSPTHLIKTRGQQVTLRCSPKSGHDTVSWYQQALGQGPQFIFQYYEEEERQRGNFPDRFSGHQFPNYSSELNVNALLLGDSALYLCASSFGQGDQPQHFGDGTRLSIL.

In regard to this clone: One end of the junction varies from germline; a read error may be responsible. The CDR3 loop reads CASSLLPVQGVADF. Written as DNA, the CDR3 is TGTGCCAGCAGTTTATTACCCGTACAGGGGGTTGCGGACTTC. This chain links TRBV28 with TRBJ2-4; 8 bases fit TRBD1. Germline lookup yields CDR1 MDHEN and CDR2 SYDVKM. The CDR3 is made up of 14 amino acids.

Regarding this clone: Other nucleotide sequences from this sample produce the same CDR3. This chain uses TRBV27 with TRBJ2-1; unclear D gene. This CDR3 is 14 amino acids long. Germline V gene lookup returns CDR1 MNHEY and CDR2 SMNVEV (reference sequence). Trimming removed 0 bases from V and 1 base from J, with 4 bases in between. The CDR3 region has the DNA TGTGCCAGCAGTTTATCGAGGTCCTACAATGAGCAGTTCTTC. Amino acids: CASSLSRSYNEQFF.

This clone has only one observation. The chain combines TRBV7-3 with TRBJ2-6, with 7 bases that match TRBD1. From germline, CDR1 is SGHTA and CDR2 FQGTGA. V lost 5 bases and J lost 2; bases outside the gene matches: 0. The CDR3 spans 14 residues. This CDR3 is CASSQGAGANVLTF. The CDR3 DNA reads as TGTGCCAGCAGCCAGGGGGCTGGGGCCAACGTCCTGACTTTC.

The chain uses TRBV30 and TRBJ1-2; no clear D gene. Deletions cut 2 bases from V and 5 bases from J, with 9 bases between. CDR3 length: 12 residues. The germline V gene encodes CDR1 GTSNPN and CDR2 SVGIG (reference sequence). The CDR3 is CAWSFGPYGYTF. The CDR3 bases are TGTGCCTGGAGTTTTGGGCCTTATGGCTACACCTTC. The entire variable domain, with the rest obtained from reference TRBV30 and TRBJ1-2, is as follows: SQTIHQWPATLVQPVGSPLSLECTVEGTSNPNLYWYRQAAGRGLQLLFYSVGIGQISSEVPQNLSASRPQDRQFILSSKKLLLSDSGFYLCAWSFGPYGYTFGSGTRLTVV.

The chain couples TRBV11-2 to TRBJ1-3; no definite D call. V was cut by 1 base and J by 0 bases, with 7 bases left in between. Germline CDR1 reads SGHAT; CDR2 reads FQNNGV. This CDR3 has 15 residues. CDR3 nucleotides: TGTGCCAGCAGCTTAGGGGCAAACTCTGGAAACACCATATATTTT. This gives the protein CASSLGANSGNTIYF.

This chain joins TRBV5-1 and TRBJ2-1; D might be TRBD1 (6 bases). The germline CDR1 and CDR2 sequences are SGHRS and YFSETQ. V gave up 0 bases and J gave up 3 bases, with 13 bases separating them. The CDR3 is made up of 16 amino acids. CDR3 nucleotide sequence: TGCGCCAGCAGCTTGGCTAGTGGGACACACTACAATGAGCAGTTCTTC. Its protein is CASSLASGTHYNEQFF.

The chain carries TRBV6-5 and TRBJ2-5, with 12 bases that match TRBD2. Germline CDR1 is MNHEY and CDR2 is SVGAGI. V shed 5 bases and J 7 bases; nucleotides not matched to a gene: 8. The CDR3 is made up of 15 amino acids. CDR3 sequence (DNA): TGTGCCAGCAGTCCCGGGACTAGCGGGTTATCGACCCAGTACTTC. Translating gives CASSPGTSGLSTQYF.

V usage is TRBV5-1 and J usage is TRBJ2-3, with D uncertain. Looked up from germline, CDR1 is SGHRS and CDR2 is YFSETQ. The ends were cut back, 8 bases at V and 4 bases at J, with 8 bases in the middle. CDR3 length: 11 amino acids. Here the CDR3 reads CASHSSDTQYF. Here the CDR3 DNA reads TGCGCCAGTCATTCATCAGATACGCAGTATTTT.

This rearrangement joins TRBV28 to TRBJ1-2, with D uncertain. CDR1 and CDR2 (germline): MDHEN, SYDVKM. V lost 3 bases and J 3 bases, leaving 8 bases between the germline ends. There are 13 residues in the CDR3. Written as DNA, the CDR3 is TGTGCCAGCAGTTTTCCGGGATACTATGGCTACACCTTC. It is translated as CASSFPGYYGYTF.